The 31 T cell receptor beta chains below were found in one sample sequenced in a study of T cells after yellow fever vaccination. TCRdb analysed the 5' RACE reads with MiXCR anew, one entry per CDR3 protein. Found here are a few hundred thousand distinct CDR3 sequences, about 17% of them singletons; the top ten hold 15% to 20%. Sequencing used PBMCs, obtained about 5 days after the first yellow fever vaccination. Every receptor here comes from a young man who received the YFV17D yellow fever vaccine.

The rearrangement links TRBV2 to TRBJ2-1; TRBD2 matches at 7 bases. V dropped 4 bases and J dropped 6; count of bases not matched to a gene: 6. The CDR3 has 14 amino acids. Germline CDR1 and CDR2: SNHLY and FYNNEI. The CDR3 DNA is TGTGCCAGCAGTGTGGGGGGGGGTTCCAATGAGCAGTTCTTC. This translates into CASSVGGGSNEQFF.

In its sample, this clonotype was seen a few times. V usage is TRBV9 and J usage is TRBJ2-1; 12 bases fit TRBD2. Unmatched junction bases numbered 3, after V lost 3 bases and J lost 2 bases. The CDR3 length is 16 residues. From germline, CDR1 is SGDLS and CDR2 YYNGEE. CDR3 in DNA: TGTGCCAGCAGCGAGGCTAGCGGGGGGGCCTACAATGAGCAGTTCTTC. Its protein is CASSEASGGAYNEQFF.

The chain carries TRBV23-1 and TRBJ2-7; 7 bases fit TRBD2. TRBV23-1 is an ORF; its function is uncertain. V shed 0 bases and J 6 bases; nucleotides not matched to a gene: 2. This CDR3 has 13 residues. The chain's CDR3 is CASSQSWEGEQYV. In DNA form, the CDR3 reads TGCGCCAGCAGTCAATCTTGGGAGGGCGAGCAGTACGTC.

This clonotype was picked up a small number of times. V gene TRBV5-1 combines with J gene TRBJ1-2; the match to TRBD1 covers 9 bases. The V segment lost 1 base and the J segment 5 bases; nucleotides outside the gene matches: 6. CDR1 SGHRS and CDR2 YFSETQ come from the germline V gene. The CDR3 loop spans 15 amino acids. The CDR3 reads CASSLTEQGAYGYTF. CDR3 DNA sequence: TGCGCCAGCAGCTTGACGGAACAGGGGGCTTATGGCTACACCTTC.

This clonotype was seen many times. The chain joins TRBV20-1 to TRBJ1-5, with D uncertain. The CDR3 sequence is 12 residues long. V was trimmed by 6 bases and J by 1 base, leaving 7 bases between them. CDR1 is DFQATT and CDR2 is SNEGSKA in the germline V gene (reference sequence). In DNA form, the CDR3 reads TGCAGTGCGCTAGGCAGCAATCAGCCCCAGCATTTT. Protein: CSALGSNQPQHF.

This sequence joins TRBV5-1 and TRBJ1-6; D call uncertain. V shed 5 bases and J shed 5 bases, with 14 bases lying between them. The germline V gene has CDR1 SGHRS and CDR2 YFSETQ. The CDR3 contains 15 residues. The CDR3 sequence: CASRRHSQDNSPLHF. The CDR3 nucleotides read TGCGCCAGCAGGAGGCACAGTCAGGATAATTCACCCCTCCACTTT.

The CDR3 DNA sequence: TGTGCCAGCAGTTTTGACAGGGGGGCCTACAATGAGCAGTTCTTC. This codes for CASSFDRGAYNEQFF. V gene TRBV12-3 or TRBV12-4 combines with J gene TRBJ2-1, with 9 positions matching TRBD1. The CDR3 loop spans 15 amino acids. With 3 bases clipped from V and 2 bases from J, the junction kept 2 bases outside the gene matches.

This clonotype was recorded many times. The chain uses TRBV4-3 and TRBJ2-3; 7 positions match TRBD2. V was pared by 3 bases and J by 0 bases, with 6 bases of the junction left unmatched. This CDR3 region has 16 residues. The germline V gene encodes CDR1 LGHNA and CDR2 YSLEER. This CDR3 reads CASSHGRGVSTDTQYF. CDR3 nucleotides: TGCGCCAGCAGCCACGGCCGGGGGGTGAGCACAGATACGCAGTATTTT.

The chain has TRBV12-3 or TRBV12-4 and TRBJ1-6; D not certain. V gave up 5 bases and J gave up 6 bases, with 14 bases separating them. The CDR3 covers 15 residues. CDR3 loop: CASSARASGNSPLHF. The CDR3 DNA follows: TGTGCCAGCAGTGCGAGGGCCTCGGGTAATTCACCCCTCCACTTT.

In this sample, this clonotype turned up a few times. The chain joins TRBV5-1 to TRBJ2-3; D is unclear. The CDR3 runs to 18 residues. Germline V lookup: CDR1 SGHRS, CDR2 YFSETQ. V lost 3 bases, J lost 2 bases, and 22 bases lay in between. CDR3 coding DNA: TGCGCCAGCAGCTCTAGTTACAGCTTGGCCACCCTCACAGATACGCAGTATTTT. Residues: CASSSSYSLATLTDTQYF.

The chain uses TRBV20-1 and TRBJ2-2; 10 nucleotides match TRBD2. CDR1 and CDR2 (germline): DFQATT, SNEGSKA (reference sequence). Trimming at V came to 0 bases and at J to 6 bases, leaving 1 base not matched to a gene. The CDR3 runs 14 residues. The CDR3 is CSARESGGAGELFF. Written as DNA, the CDR3 is TGCAGTGCTAGAGAGAGCGGGGGGGCCGGGGAGCTGTTTTTT.

The rearrangement links TRBV6-5 to TRBJ1-2; D ambiguous. V shed 0 bases and J shed 8 bases, with 13 bases lying between them. The CDR3 is 14 amino acids. Germline CDR1 and CDR2: MNHEY and SVGAGI. CDR3: CASSYSNSGNGYTF. DNA for the CDR3: TGTGCCAGCAGTTACTCCAACAGCGGGAACGGCTACACCTTC.

This clonotype was found a few times. The chain is built from TRBV7-9 and TRBJ2-3, with a possible D match to TRBD2 (6 bases). The length of the CDR3 is 16 residues. Germline CDR1 and CDR2: SEHNR and FQNEAQ (reference sequence). The ends were cut back, 2 bases at V and 6 bases at J, with 18 bases in the middle. In DNA form, the CDR3 reads TGTGCCAGCAGCTTAACTCCCGGGAGTCCAATGGATACGCAGTATTTT. It encodes CASSLTPGSPMDTQYF.

J is TRBJ1-2 and V is TRBV19; D is possibly TRBD1 (6 bases). CDR3 length: 15 amino acids. The ends were cut back, 4 bases at V and 4 bases at J, with 16 bases in the middle. Germline assignment: CDR1 LNHDA and CDR2 SQIVND (reference sequence). CDR3 region: CASSTRTERSYGYTF. The CDR3 DNA follows: TGTGCCAGTAGTACAAGGACAGAGAGGAGCTATGGCTACACCTTC.

This rearrangement joins TRBV2 to TRBJ2-5; D is uncertain. Trimming took off 6 bases at V and 7 bases at J, with 18 bases between the two ends. Germline V gives CDR1 SNHLY, CDR2 FYNNEI. This CDR3 spans 14 amino acids. The CDR3 bases are TGTGCCAGCAGCTCGACTTACGCTTGGCGGACCCAGTACTTC. Translated, it gives CASSSTYAWRTQYF. Looking up the rest from reference TRBV2 and TRBJ2-5 gives the full variable domain: EPEVTQTPSHQVTQMGQEVILRCVPISNHLYFYWYRQILGQKVEFLVSFYNNEISEKSEIFDDQFSVERPDGSNFTLKIRSTKLEDSAMYFCASSSTYAWRTQYFGPGTRLLVL.

The chain joins TRBV4-2 to TRBJ2-1, with 8 bases fitting TRBD2. Germline V gene data show CDR1 as LGHNA and CDR2 as YNFKEQ. There are 15 residues in the CDR3. With V trimmed by 0 bases and J by 6 bases, 4 bases remained unmatched. The CDR3 protein is CASSQDQRGSNEQFF. Written as DNA, the CDR3 is TGTGCCAGCAGCCAAGACCAGCGGGGGTCCAATGAGCAGTTCTTC.

The sample holds a few counts of this clonotype. This rearrangement joins TRBV7-3 to TRBJ2-6; D may correspond to TRBD1 or TRBD2 (6 bases each). The CDR3 spans 16 residues. V dropped 8 bases and J dropped 0 bases, with 14 bases sitting between them. CDR1 is SGHTA, CDR2 FQGTGA, per germline. This CDR3 is CASAEGQSSGANVLTF. CDR3 sequence (DNA): TGTGCCAGCGCGGAGGGACAAAGCTCTGGGGCCAACGTCCTGACTTTC.

This clonotype has more than one count but fewer than ten. The rearrangement joins TRBV21-1 to TRBJ1-5; the D call TRBD1 from the table was never checked on the DNA. TRBV21-1 is assigned pseudogene status. This CDR3 region has 16 residues. CDR3 sequence reads: CASSKCRTGSNQPQHF. The CDR3 region has the DNA TGTGCCAGCAGCAAATGCCGGACGGGGAGCAATCAGCCCCAGCATTTT.

V is TRBV29-1 and J is TRBJ2-5; tentative D call: TRBD2 (7 bases). The germline V gene encodes CDR1 SQVTM and CDR2 ANQGSEA. The CDR3 extends over 14 amino acids. Trimming took off 3 bases at V and 5 bases at J, with 16 bases between the two ends. The DNA of the CDR3 is TGCAGCGTTGATCTGGGGGGGGGCCGGGAGACCCAGTACTTC. Its protein product is CSVDLGGGRETQYF.

This clonotype was counted between two and nine times. The CDR3 nucleotides are TGTGCCAGCAGTACCACGGGCGGGGGGGAGAATGAGCAGTTCTTC. Encoded protein: CASSTTGGGENEQFF. V is TRBV2 and J is TRBJ2-1; 9 bases fit TRBD2. Per the germline V gene, CDR1 is SNHLY and CDR2 is FYNNEI. This CDR3 is 15 amino acids long. J lost 7 bases, V lost 5 bases, and 9 bases had no gene match. The whole variable domain, filled in from reference TRBV2 and TRBJ2-1, reads EPEVTQTPSHQVTQMGQEVILRCVPISNHLYFYWYRQILGQKVEFLVSFYNNEISEKSEIFDDQFSVERPDGSNFTLKIRSTKLEDSAMYFCASSTTGGGENEQFFGPGTRLTVL.

This clonotype was detected a few times. This rearrangement joins TRBV10-3 to TRBJ1-2; 7 nucleotides match TRBD1. The trim removed 0 bases at V and 4 bases at J, leaving 5 bases unmatched. Germline V CDR1 and CDR2: ENHRY, SYGVKD. The CDR3 contains 15 residues. The CDR3 DNA reads TGTGCCATCAGTGAGTCGCGACAGGGTGGCTATGGCTACACCTTC. It translates to CAISESRQGGYGYTF.

This clonotype was recorded a few times. The chain joins TRBV7-8 to TRBJ1-1; D gene ambiguous. Germline V gene data show CDR1 as SGHVS and CDR2 as FQNEAQ. The CDR3 is made up of 15 amino acids. V lost 5 bases to trimming and J lost 2 bases, with 15 bases between them. The CDR3 loop reads CASSPSWDPNTEAFF. CDR3 coding DNA: TGTGCCAGCAGCCCTTCTTGGGATCCTAACACTGAAGCTTTCTTT.

In DNA form, the CDR3 reads TGTGCCAGCAGCTTAGGGAACAGGGTACTGTTTTTT. It is translated as CASSLGNRVLFF. The chain combines TRBV7-8 with TRBJ1-4; D perhaps matches TRBD1 (6 bases). Germline lookup yields CDR1 SGHVS and CDR2 FQNEAQ. V dropped 1 base and J dropped 13 bases, with 10 bases sitting between them. The CDR3 is made up of 12 amino acids.

The chain joins TRBV6-4 to TRBJ2-1; 7 nucleotides match TRBD2. The CDR3 runs 13 residues. The germline V gene has CDR1 MRHNA and CDR2 SNTAGT. The V and J ends lost 3 bases and 6 bases, in that order; junction bases with no gene match: 2. This chain's CDR3 is CASSETSSNEQFF. The CDR3 region has the DNA TGTGCCAGCAGTGAGACTAGCAGCAATGAGCAGTTCTTC.

This clonotype was seen a handful of times. The gene calls are TRBV5-5 and TRBJ2-7, with D possibly being TRBD1 (6 bases). Looked up from germline, CDR1 is SGHKS and CDR2 is YYEKEE (reference sequence). V dropped 2 bases and J dropped 5 bases, with 8 bases sitting between them. This CDR3 spans 12 amino acids. CDR3 DNA: TGTGCCAGCAGCTTCAACAGGGACGAGCAGTACGTC. It is translated as CASSFNRDEQYV.

The CDR3 here is CSAREQGDTGELFF. The CDR3 DNA follows: TGCAGTGCTAGAGAACAGGGGGACACCGGGGAGCTGTTTTTT. The chain links TRBV20-1 to TRBJ2-2; 8 positions agree with TRBD1. Germline CDR1 is DFQATT and CDR2 is SNEGSKA (reference sequence). This CDR3 has 14 amino acids. After removal of 0 bases from V and 3 bases from J, the junction contained 0 bases not matched to a gene.

The V and J genes are TRBV6-2 or TRBV6-3 and TRBJ1-3, with TRBD1 matching over 8 bases. Germline loops: CDR1 MNHEY, CDR2 SVGEGT. Losses at the gene ends were 2 bases for V and 8 bases for J; bases not matched to a gene: 8. The CDR3 length is 15 residues. The CDR3 region is CASSYPGTGVHTIYF. For the CDR3, the DNA is TGTGCCAGCAGTTACCCCGGGACAGGCGTCCACACCATATATTTT.

This clonotype has just a few counts. The V and J genes are TRBV27 and TRBJ1-2; tentatively, D is TRBD1 (6 bases). Germline V gene sequence: CDR1 MNHEY, CDR2 SMNVEV (reference sequence). The CDR3 extends over 15 amino acids. V was trimmed by 5 bases and J by 5 bases, leaving 18 bases between them. This CDR3 is CASSPRVGGTYGYTF. CDR3 bases: TGTGCCAGCAGTCCACGGGTGGGGGGCACGTATGGCTACACCTTC.

This clonotype was counted a few times. The rearrangement joins TRBV19 to TRBJ2-6; D ambiguous. The CDR3 sequence is 17 residues long. The V gene's germline CDR1 is LNHDA and CDR2 SQIVND (reference sequence). V was clipped by 1 base and J by 3 bases, with 13 bases between them. The CDR3 is CASSIGTGFRGANVLTF. DNA of the CDR3: TGTGCCAGTAGTATAGGAACCGGGTTTCGTGGGGCCAACGTCCTGACTTTC.

In this sample, this clonotype turned up a few times. The chain uses TRBV7-9 and TRBJ2-1, with D unresolved. CDR1 is SEHNR and CDR2 is FQNEAQ in the germline V gene (reference sequence). The CDR3 covers 10 residues. With 5 bases removed from V and 10 bases from J, the gap between germline ends came to 6 bases. The CDR3 region is CASSGREQFF. In DNA form, the CDR3 reads TGTGCCAGCAGCGGTAGGGAGCAGTTCTTC.

This clonotype showed up just a few times. The CDR3 DNA is TGTGCCAGCAGCTGGGCGGGGGCTGGTAAAGTCGGGGAGCTGTTTTTT. Translating it yields CASSWAGAGKVGELFF. The gene calls are TRBV12-3 or TRBV12-4 and TRBJ2-2; tentative D call: TRBD2 (7 bases). With 6 bases removed from V and 7 bases from J, the gap between germline ends came to 21 bases. This CDR3 has 16 amino acids.